This TCR beta chain stems from a study of OX40 agonist ivuxolimab in advanced cancers. Looking at the study overall: An agonistic human IgG2 monoclonal antibody against OX40 (CD134) was given. Study outcomes and limitations: Researchers report that CD8+ T cells had, on average, more expanded clones than CD4+.

As for this clone: Its matching antigen is unknown.

The V segment lost 0 bases and the J segment 6 bases; nucleotides outside the gene matches: 6. From germline, CDR1 is SGHRS and CDR2 YFSETQ. The CDR3 runs to 16 residues. TCRdb keeps only in-frame clones here, not all; method: immunoSEQ multiplex PCR. The sample holds more than 25,000 clones, around 86% seen once. Any history of autoimmune disease or systemic immunosuppression disqualified patients. The source material was CD4+ or CD8+ T cells sorted from blood, sampled in a trial of the OX40 agonist ivuxolimab. The chain recombines TRBV5-1 with TRBJ2-1; the match to TRBD2 covers 10 bases. This clonotype was obtained from an adult with an advanced solid tumor such as melanoma, head and neck, liver or kidney cancer. The CDR3 bases are TGCGCCAGCAGCTTGGCCCGGTCTAGCGGGGGCAATGAGCAGTTCTTC. Translated, it gives CASSLARSSGGNEQFF.